The subject of this entry is one TCR beta chain. Its antigen is undetermined. Other DNA sequences within the sample encode an identical CDR3. The data originate from a study of cytotoxic CD8 clonotypes in ibrutinib-treated CLL. About the study: Results showed around 25 partial and 2 complete responses; following median about 68 months, about 15 remained remitted, roughly twelve advanced.

Produced via immunoSEQ multiplex PCR; TCRdb's table is partial and in-frame only. Among about 63,000 clones, less than 75% were seen once, and the ten largest hold roughly 14%. V was cut by 7 bases and J by 6 bases, with 8 bases left in between. Germline assignment: CDR1 MNHNS and CDR2 SASEGT. The CDR3 runs 11 residues. PBMCs that had been cryopreserved were the source of 1.5 to 2.5 micrograms of genomic DNA for TCR beta libraries. General study results and limits: Pretreatment clonality was elevated relative to age-matched healthy donors and paralleled circulating CD8+ T-cell counts.

Sequenced material: PBMCs, taken after 12 months of ibrutinib treatment. The gene calls are TRBV6-1 and TRBJ2-3; D is unresolved. The sequence came from a human donor with chronic lymphocytic leukemia. The CDR3 loop is CASNFGDTQYF. CDR3 sequence (DNA): TGTGCCAGCAACTTCGGGGATACGCAGTATTTT.